One sample yielded the 13 T cell receptor beta chains listed below, sequenced in a study of a mutant IDH1 vaccine in newly diagnosed glioma. The table came from immunoSEQ multiplex PCR; TCRdb's copy has only in-frame clones and leaves some out. The repertoire consists of about 69,000 clones, with about 88% occurring once and the leading ten covering 2% to 2.5%. Antigen specificity for these receptors is unknown. Time point in this sample: week 35, safety follow-up. The vaccine gave 300 ug of a 20-mer mutant IDH1 peptide subcutaneously per dose. Here the sequenced sample was PBMCs, taken from a glioma patient whose treatment included an IDH1 peptide vaccine. The receptors originated from a man aged 25-40 years with glioma.

This clone was observed a single time. J is TRBJ2-2 and V is TRBV5-1; possibly TRBD2 for D (6 bases). The germline V and J ends were trimmed by 3 bases and 4 bases, with 16 bases remaining between them. Germline V gene sequence: CDR1 SGHRS, CDR2 YFSETQ. This CDR3 comprises 16 residues. CDR3 sequence: CASSYAGLIGTGELFF. The DNA for the CDR3 is TGCGCCAGCAGCTATGCGGGACTCATTGGCACCGGGGAGCTGTTTTTT. Complete variable domain (other parts from reference TRBV5-1 and TRBJ2-2): KAGVTQTPRYLIKTRGQQVTLSCSPISGHRSVSWYQQTPGQGLQFLFEYFSETQRNKGNFPGRFSGRQFSNSRSEMNVSTLELGDSALYLCASSYAGLIGTGELFFGEGSRLTVL.

The CDR3 DNA follows: TGTGCTAGTGGTCGTGAGTTTTCCCAAGCTTTCTTT. It codes for CASGREFSQAFF. The chain links TRBV12-5 to TRBJ1-1; D unclear. The CDR3 spans 12 residues. V was shortened by 5 bases and J by 9 bases, with 13 bases between the two germline ends. The germline CDR1 and CDR2 sequences are LGHNT and FRNRAP.

The rearrangement joins TRBV19 to TRBJ1-3; D not certain. V lost 2 bases and J 0 bases, leaving 8 bases between the germline ends. This CDR3 has 15 residues. The germline gives CDR1 LNHDA, CDR2 SQIVND (reference sequence). This CDR3 is CASSIPSPSGNTIYF. CDR3 coding DNA: TGTGCCAGTAGTATACCTAGTCCCTCTGGAAACACCATATATTTT.

The chain recombines TRBV2 with TRBJ1-2; D is perhaps TRBD1 (5 bases). The CDR3 spans 17 residues. Germline loops: CDR1 SNHLY, CDR2 FYNNEI. V shed 0 bases and J shed 8 bases, with 22 bases lying between them. Here the CDR3 DNA reads TGTGCCAGCAGTGAAGCGGGATTCTTGGCCAACCCAGGGGGCTACACCTTC. Translation: CASSEAGFLANPGGYTF.

The chain uses TRBV5-1 and TRBJ1-2; weak D call: TRBD1 (5 bases). V lost 0 bases to trimming and J lost 0 bases, with 12 bases between them. The CDR3 is 16 residues long. Germline-derived CDR1 and CDR2 are SGHRS and YFSETQ. Here the CDR3 DNA reads TGCGCCAGCAGCTTGGACCCGGGACCATCTAACTATGGCTACACCTTC. Its protein product is CASSLDPGPSNYGYTF. The full variable domain, its missing parts supplied by reference TRBV5-1 and TRBJ1-2, is KAGVTQTPRYLIKTRGQQVTLSCSPISGHRSVSWYQQTPGQGLQFLFEYFSETQRNKGNFPGRFSGRQFSNSRSEMNVSTLELGDSALYLCASSLDPGPSNYGYTFGSGTRLTVV.

The chain is built from TRBV19 and TRBJ2-5; D is perhaps TRBD1 (5 bases). The germline V gene has CDR1 LNHDA and CDR2 SQIVND (reference sequence). The CDR3 is made up of 14 amino acids. V was clipped by 5 bases and J by 5 bases, with 15 bases between them. CDR3 sequence: CASSVRGFGETQYF. The CDR3 nucleotides are TGTGCCAGTAGTGTTAGGGGCTTCGGCGAGACCCAGTACTTC. Filled out from reference TRBV19 and TRBJ2-5, the complete variable domain reads DGGITQSPKYLFRKEGQNVTLSCEQNLNHDAMYWYRQDPGQGLRLIYYSQIVNDFQKGDIAEGYSVSREKKESFPLTVTSAQKNPTAFYLCASSVRGFGETQYFGPGTRLLVL.

CDR3 sequence reads: CASSQEALITGELFF. The CDR3 DNA follows: TGCGCCAGCAGCCAAGAAGCGCTGATCACCGGGGAGCTGTTTTTT. The chain uses TRBV4-3 and TRBJ2-2; unclear D gene. Germline V gene data show CDR1 as LGHNA and CDR2 as YSLEER. The CDR3 runs 15 residues. With 0 bases removed from V and 4 bases from J, the gap between germline ends came to 9 bases.

V usage is TRBV19 and J usage is TRBJ2-2, with 8 bases that match TRBD1. The CDR3 covers 14 residues. V shed 4 bases and J 6 bases; nucleotides not matched to a gene: 4. Germline V lookup: CDR1 LNHDA, CDR2 SQIVND (reference sequence). DNA for the CDR3: TGTGCCAGTAGTAGCAGGACAGGGCCCGGGGAGCTGTTTTTT. Protein sequence: CASSSRTGPGELFF.

The chain carries TRBV2 and TRBJ1-2; D not resolved. The CDR3 consists of 14 residues. Germline-derived CDR1 and CDR2 are SNHLY and FYNNEI. The V and J ends lost 2 bases and 4 bases respectively, with 11 bases between them. CDR3 region: CASSERLQTYGYTF. DNA for the CDR3: TGTGCCAGCAGTGAACGGTTACAGACCTATGGCTACACCTTC.

The chain links TRBV6-1 to TRBJ1-1; D not resolved. Trimming took off 6 bases at V and 4 bases at J, with 12 bases between the two ends. Germline V gene data show CDR1 as MNHNS and CDR2 as SASEGT. This CDR3 contains 13 residues. CDR3 sequence reads: CASSPLMGTEAFF. The DNA of the CDR3 is TGTGCCAGCAGCCCCCTAATGGGCACTGAAGCTTTCTTT.

The V gene is TRBV7-9, the J gene TRBJ1-1, with 7 bases that match TRBD1. Germline assignment: CDR1 SEHNR and CDR2 FQNEAQ (reference sequence). The CDR3 extends over 16 amino acids. After removal of 2 bases from V and 5 bases from J, the junction contained 11 bases not matched to a gene. The CDR3, as DNA: TGTGCCAGCAGCTTATTGGCACAGGGGCTGGGAACTGAAGCTTTCTTT. It codes for CASSLLAQGLGTEAFF.

The J gene is TRBJ2-1, the V gene TRBV6-1; D not certain. Trimming took 2 bases from V and 3 from J, leaving 5 bases between them. This CDR3 has 13 residues. Germline V gene data show CDR1 as MNHNS and CDR2 as SASEGT. As DNA, the CDR3 is TGTGCCAGCAGTGAATTCTACTACAATGAGCAGTTCTTC. Translation: CASSEFYYNEQFF.

This chain connects TRBV5-4 to TRBJ2-5, with 10 positions matching TRBD2. The CDR3 runs to 15 residues. Per germline, CDR1 SGHNT and CDR2 YYREEE (reference sequence). V lost 4 bases and J lost 2; bases outside the gene matches: 5. As DNA, the CDR3 is TGTGCCAGCAGCCCCAGGACTAGCGGACAAGAGACCCAGTACTTC. Encoded protein: CASSPRTSGQETQYF.